The clone carrying this TCR beta chain was recorded a few times. Its antigen is undetermined. This entry is derived from a study of cytomegalovirus exposure and HLA in healthy donors. Data came from immunoSEQ multiplex PCR; TCRdb stores just in-frame clones and leaves some out. The repertoire consists of 190,000 or so clones, with approximately 84% occurring once and the leading ten covering 2.5% to 3%. General study points: The finding came from a later analysis; first-cohort TCR clusters tended to co-occur in the roughly 120 validation repertoires. According to the study, around 180 TCR beta chains were cytomegalovirus-associated.

Sequencing input: PBMCs. This clonotype was obtained from a woman aged 18-29 years in good health and CMV-seropositive.

CDR3: CASSPGYGENTEAFF. The CDR3 DNA reads as TGTGCCAGCTCACCGGGTTACGGGGAGAACACTGAAGCTTTCTTT. The chain couples TRBV18 to TRBJ1-1, with no clear D. Germline V gene lookup returns CDR1 KGHSH and CDR2 LQKENI. The length of the CDR3 is 15 residues. Deletions cut 3 bases from V and 1 base from J, with 12 bases between.